One sample yielded the 26 T cell receptor beta chains listed below, sequenced in a study of blood T cell repertoires in COVID-19. Generated by immunoSEQ multiplex PCR, the TCRdb table keeps only in-frame clones and is missing some. Here the sample spans approximately 190,000 clones, roughly 87% being singletons. Material for sequencing was peripheral blood. These receptors were obtained from a woman in her 40s with acute or convalescent COVID-19.

This chain connects TRBV5-6 to TRBJ1-2; the D is unclear. Germline V gene data show CDR1 as SGHDT and CDR2 as YYEEEE. The CDR3 is made up of 12 amino acids. Between the trimmed V and J ends, which lost 2 bases and 8 bases, there was a span of 10 bases. CDR3 nucleotides: TGTGCCAGCAGCTTCCGGGGTACCGGCTACACCTTC. The encoded protein is CASSFRGTGYTF.

This clone was seen once. V is TRBV3-1 (or the pseudogene TRBV3-2) and J is TRBJ1-5; D might be TRBD1 (5 bases). The CDR3 sequence is 18 residues long. Germline lookup yields CDR1 LGHDT and CDR2 YNNKEL (reference sequence). Trimming removed 1 base at V and 5 bases at J, with 21 bases between. The CDR3 sequence is CASSQASGARIWDQPQHF. The CDR3 DNA is TGTGCCAGCAGCCAAGCGTCTGGGGCTAGAATCTGGGATCAGCCCCAGCATTTT.

The V call is TRBV12-3 or TRBV12-4, the J call TRBJ1-1, with D possibly TRBD1 on 6 matching bases. The CDR3 is 13 amino acids. V was pared by 6 bases and J by 4 bases, with 12 bases between. The chain's CDR3 is CASRETGATEAFF. CDR3 in DNA: TGTGCCAGCAGAGAGACAGGAGCCACTGAAGCTTTCTTT.

The CDR3 DNA sequence: TGTGCCAGCAGGTCCACAGGGTTCGGATCCTACGAGCAGTACTTC. Translation: CASRSTGFGSYEQYF. The chain links TRBV27 to TRBJ2-7; possibly TRBD1 for D (6 bases). Per the germline V gene, CDR1 is MNHEY and CDR2 is SMNVEV (reference sequence). The CDR3 sequence is 15 residues long. The V end was cut by 6 bases, the J end by 1 base, with 16 bases between.

This clone was seen more than once but under ten times. The chain combines TRBV19 with TRBJ1-1; D might be TRBD1 (5 bases). The V gene's germline CDR1 is LNHDA and CDR2 SQIVND (reference sequence). V lost 4 bases and J lost 4, with 10 bases in between. The CDR3 has 13 amino acids. This chain's CDR3 is CASSRGVGTEAFF. CDR3 bases: TGTGCCAGTAGTAGGGGGGTGGGCACTGAAGCTTTCTTT.

J is TRBJ2-3 and V is TRBV10-2; 7 positions match TRBD1. There are 13 residues in the CDR3. From germline, CDR1 is WSHSY and CDR2 SAAADI. Unmatched junction bases numbered 3, after V lost 6 bases and J lost 3 bases. CDR3 protein: CASRDRMTDTQYF. CDR3 sequence (DNA): TGCGCCAGCAGGGACAGGATGACAGATACGCAGTATTTT.

The chain is built from TRBV6-5 and TRBJ1-5, with a possible D match to TRBD1 (5 bases). V was clipped by 3 bases and J by 3 bases, with 9 bases between them. The CDR3 is made up of 14 amino acids. CDR1 is MNHEY and CDR2 is SVGAGI in the germline V gene. The CDR3: CASSYTGINQPQHF. In nucleotides, the CDR3 is TGTGCCAGCAGTTATACAGGTATCAATCAGCCCCAGCATTTT.

Only a few counts were recorded for this clone. The chain recombines TRBV12-3 or TRBV12-4 with TRBJ1-2; no clear D gene. The CDR3 contains 12 residues. The germline V and J ends were trimmed by 7 bases and 5 bases, with 11 bases remaining between them. CDR3 in amino acids: CASKGGIYGYTF. Here the CDR3 DNA reads TGTGCCAGCAAGGGCGGGATTTATGGCTACACCTTC.

This clone was observed a handful of times. The chain employs TRBV7-6 and TRBJ2-3; TRBD2 agrees at 7 bases. The CDR3 length is 16 residues. Germline trimming cut 2 bases from V and 2 bases from J; bases unmatched to any gene: 7. The germline CDR1 and CDR2 sequences are SGHVS and FNYEAQ. The CDR3: CASSLSPGGTTDTQYF. The CDR3 region has the DNA TGTGCCAGCAGCTTAAGCCCGGGGGGAACCACAGATACGCAGTATTTT.

V is TRBV27 and J is TRBJ2-3; weak D call: TRBD2 (5 bases). The germline gives CDR1 MNHEY, CDR2 SMNVEV (reference sequence). The V gene lost 8 bases and the J gene lost 0 bases, with 15 bases spanning the gap. This CDR3 comprises 15 residues. DNA for the CDR3: TGTGCCAGCGGAGGAATTTCCTCTAGCACAGATACGCAGTATTTT. Translation gives CASGGISSSTDTQYF.

The chain carries TRBV6-5 and TRBJ2-6; D uncertain. In germline, CDR1 is MNHEY, CDR2 SVGAGI. V was pared by 9 bases and J by 1 base, with 13 bases between. This CDR3 is built from 15 residues. The CDR3 bases are TGTGCCAGTGATTTGGCGGTGTCTGGGGCCAACGTCCTGACTTTC. Its translation: CASDLAVSGANVLTF.

The CDR3 nucleotides are TGTGCCAGCAGCCGGGGGGACAGGAGCCAGCCCCAGCATTTT. Its protein is CASSRGDRSQPQHF. The chain couples TRBV7-9 to TRBJ1-5; TRBD1 matches at 8 bases. CDR1 is SEHNR and CDR2 is FQNEAQ in the germline V gene (reference sequence). The CDR3 loop spans 14 amino acids. V lost 5 bases to trimming and J lost 7 bases; unmatched junction nucleotides: 7.

V is TRBV28 and J is TRBJ2-7; maybe TRBD1 (6 bases). The length of the CDR3 is 15 residues. Trimming shortened V by 2 bases and J by 3 bases, and 14 bases separated the two germline ends. Germline lookup yields CDR1 MDHEN and CDR2 SYDVKM. The CDR3 loop is CASSLPQGRGYEQYF. Written as DNA, the CDR3 is TGTGCCAGCAGTTTACCACAGGGTAGGGGCTACGAGCAGTACTTC.

The chain has TRBV7-9 and TRBJ2-2; 8 positions match TRBD1. This CDR3 comprises 16 residues. With V trimmed by 1 base and J by 10 bases, 11 bases remained unmatched. Per germline, CDR1 SEHNR and CDR2 FQNEAQ (reference sequence). The CDR3 spells CASSLGTGQRVQELFF. DNA of the CDR3: TGTGCCAGCAGCTTAGGGACAGGGCAGCGGGTTCAGGAGCTGTTTTTT. Looking up the rest from reference TRBV7-9 and TRBJ2-2 gives the full variable domain: DTGVSQNPRHKITKRGQNVTFRCDPISEHNRLYWYRQTLGQGPEFLTYFQNEAQLEKSRLLSDRFSAERPKGSFSTLEIQRTEQGDSAMYLCASSLGTGQRVQELFFGEGSRLTVL.

The J gene is TRBJ2-5, the V gene TRBV24-1; TRBD1 matches 7 bases. J was trimmed by 1 base and V by 4 bases; bases with no gene match: 5. The CDR3 covers 15 residues. Germline-derived CDR1 and CDR2 are KGHDR and SFDVKD. CDR3 bases: TGTGCCACCAGTGACCCTGGGACAGTCCAAGAGACCCAGTACTTC. This encodes CATSDPGTVQETQYF.

The chain combines TRBV30 with TRBJ2-1, with TRBD2 identical over 11 bases. From germline, CDR1 is GTSNPN and CDR2 SVGIG (reference sequence). V shed 1 base, J shed 13 bases, and the junction held 3 bases outside the gene matches. This CDR3 contains 12 residues. The CDR3 spells CAWSGLAGQQFF. The CDR3 nucleotides read TGTGCCTGGAGTGGACTAGCGGGACAACAGTTCTTC.

The CDR3 region has the DNA TGTGCCAGCAGCTTAGCCGGGAGTAACACTGAAGCTTTCTTT. This codes for CASSLAGSNTEAFF. The J gene is TRBJ1-1, the V gene TRBV7-2, with D unresolved. Germline V gene sequence: CDR1 SGHTA, CDR2 FQGNSA. This CDR3 is built from 14 residues. V was pared by 0 bases and J by 2 bases, with 7 bases between.

V is TRBV28 and J is TRBJ2-5; D not resolved. The CDR3 totals 13 residues. Germline CDR1 and CDR2: MDHEN and SYDVKM. V was pared by 6 bases and J by 0 bases, with 8 bases between. In DNA form, the CDR3 reads TGTGCCAGCAGGGCTAGTAACCAAGAGACCCAGTACTTC. Its protein product is CASRASNQETQYF.

The CDR3 protein is CASSLFLGRGSNQPQHF. DNA of the CDR3: TGTGCCAGCAGTTTATTTTTAGGAAGGGGAAGCAATCAGCCCCAGCATTTT. V usage is TRBV28 and J usage is TRBJ1-5, with D possibly being TRBD1 (5 bases). The CDR3 has 17 amino acids. V lost 1 base and J lost 1, with 14 bases in between. The V gene's germline CDR1 is MDHEN and CDR2 SYDVKM.

The chain is built from TRBV11-2 and TRBJ2-7, with TRBD2 as a possible D gene (5 bases). Germline assignment: CDR1 SGHAT and CDR2 FQNNGV. This CDR3 contains 14 residues. Trimming shortened V by 2 bases and J by 4 bases, and 12 bases separated the two germline ends. The CDR3 spells CASSLTPGGYEQYF. CDR3 nucleotides: TGTGCCAGCAGCTTAACTCCGGGCGGGTACGAGCAGTACTTC.

This rearrangement joins TRBV18 to TRBJ1-5, with D uncertain. The CDR3 is 14 amino acids. The germline CDR1 and CDR2 sequences are KGHSH and LQKENI. The V gene lost 1 base and the J gene lost 3 bases, with 7 bases spanning the gap. This chain's CDR3 is CASSPQAANQPQHF. In nucleotides, the CDR3 is TGTGCCAGCTCACCACAGGCGGCCAATCAGCCCCAGCATTTT.

This rearrangement joins TRBV9 to TRBJ2-3; the match to TRBD2 covers 15 bases. J lost 3 bases, V lost 4 bases, and 9 bases had no gene match. Per germline, CDR1 SGDLS and CDR2 YYNGEE. The CDR3 sequence is 18 residues long. Here the CDR3 reads CASSYGLAGGRSTDTQYF. The DNA for the CDR3 is TGTGCCAGCAGCTACGGACTAGCGGGGGGGCGGAGTACAGATACGCAGTATTTT.

The chain couples TRBV6-6 to TRBJ2-3; D gene ambiguous. CDR3 length: 14 amino acids. Germline V CDR1 and CDR2: MNHNY, SVGAGI (reference sequence). V shed 2 bases and J shed 4 bases, with 10 bases lying between them. The CDR3 reads CASSYGPGADTQYF. The CDR3 DNA reads as TGTGCCAGCAGTTACGGGCCCGGCGCAGATACGCAGTATTTT.

About this clone: The sample contains more than one DNA sequence encoding this CDR3. The rearrangement joins TRBV9 to TRBJ2-1; TRBD2 aligns across 7 bases. Germline CDR1 SGDLS, CDR2 YYNGEE. V trimming: 3 bases; J trimming: 3 bases; junction bases outside the gene matches: 3. CDR3 length equals 14 residues. The CDR3 coding sequence is TGTGCCAGCAGCGGAGGGACTATCTACAATGAGCAGTTCTTC. This encodes CASSGGTIYNEQFF.

With respect to this clone: Other DNA sequences in the same sample also yield this CDR3. The chain combines TRBV19 with TRBJ2-1, with 7 bases matching TRBD2. J was trimmed by 4 bases and V by 3 bases; bases with no gene match: 6. The CDR3 runs 15 residues. The germline V gene encodes CDR1 LNHDA and CDR2 SQIVND (reference sequence). The CDR3 protein is CASSIGLAEYNEQFF. CDR3 coding DNA: TGTGCCAGTAGTATCGGTCTAGCGGAGTACAATGAGCAGTTCTTC. Full variable domain (remainder filled in from reference TRBV19 and TRBJ2-1): DGGITQSPKYLFRKEGQNVTLSCEQNLNHDAMYWYRQDPGQGLRLIYYSQIVNDFQKGDIAEGYSVSREKKESFPLTVTSAQKNPTAFYLCASSIGLAEYNEQFFGPGTRLTVL.

This rearrangement joins TRBV15 to TRBJ1-4, with a weak D call TRBD1 (5 bases). Trimming cost V 9 bases and J 2 bases, with 22 bases left between them. This CDR3 contains 17 residues. CDR1 and CDR2 from the germline V gene are LNHNV and YYDKDF (reference sequence). The CDR3 nucleotides read TGTGCCACTCAGGTTCAGGGTATATCGATTACTAATGAAAAACTGTTTTTT. Translation: CATQVQGISITNEKLFF.